This T cell receptor beta chain was found in a study of cytomegalovirus exposure and HLA in healthy donors. Study-level background: The approximately 110 validation repertoires used a platform that matched the one used for the 600 to 700 first-cohort repertoires, as a later analysis reported. Study-level findings and limits: Rarity marked most TCR sequences, yet some public TCRs occurred in many donors.

The assay was immunoSEQ multiplex PCR, and TCRdb's table has in-frame clones only and misses some. This sample yields some 130,000 clones, of which 75% to 90% are seen a single time; more than 1% belongs to the top ten. To note about this clone: Its specificity is not known.

CDR1 is SGHVS, CDR2 FNYEAQ, per germline. CDR3 length equals 14 residues. Trimming shortened V by 1 base and J by 6 bases, and 9 bases separated the two germline ends. This TCR was recovered from a woman aged 18 to 35 in good health and CMV-seronegative. The sample taken for sequencing was PBMCs. The chain is built from TRBV7-6 and TRBJ2-2; no definite D call. CDR3 loop: CASSLVLASGELFF. CDR3 DNA: TGTGCCAGCAGCTTAGTTTTAGCCTCCGGGGAGCTGTTTTTT.